A selection of T cell receptor beta chains follows, all from one sample in a study of early stage breast cancer tumors. The assay was immunoSEQ multiplex PCR, and TCRdb's table has in-frame clones only and misses some. The repertoire holds tens of thousands of clones, about three quarters seen once, with around 6.7% in the top ten. Material: blood. These TCRs come from a person aged 50-59 years with breast cancer. CDR3s include the opening cysteine and the closing phenylalanine or tryptophan. Each record gives: V gene, clone size, D gene, J gene, CDR3 DNA, CDR3 protein. A D gene is named only where the DNA matches it firmly. The size entry is marked missing in some rows and otherwise reads once, few, many or a size class.

V: TRBV2
size: few
D: NA
J: TRBJ1-1
DNA: TGTGCCAGCAGGCCGGAGGGCACTGAAGCTTTCTTT
CDR3: CASRPEGTEAFF

V: TRBV6-1
size: NA
D: NA
J: TRBJ2-7
DNA: TGTGCCAGCAGTGAAGCTCGCGGGAACTACGAGCAGTACTTC
CDR3: CASSEARGNYEQYF

V: TRBV27
size: few
D: NA
J: TRBJ2-6
DNA: TGTGCCAGCAGTACCGGACAGGCCAACGTCCTGACTTTC
CDR3: CASSTGQANVLTF

V: TRBV21-1
size: NA
D: NA
J: TRBJ1-1
DNA: TGTGCCAGCAGCACTCCGGACAGGGGAAGAAAGAACACTGAAGCTTTCTTT
CDR3: CASSTPDRGRKNTEAFF

V: TRBV27
size: NA
D: TRBD1
J: TRBJ2-7
DNA: TGTGCCAGCAGTTTATTTGGACAGGGGTACGAGCAGTACTTC
CDR3: CASSLFGQGYEQYF

V: TRBV6-6
size: NA
D: TRBD1
J: TRBJ2-1
DNA: TGTGCCAGCAGTCCTAGACAGGGCGGTCAATTCTTC
CDR3: CASSPRQGGQFF

V: TRBV5-1
size: NA
D: TRBD1
J: TRBJ2-4
DNA: TGCGCCAGCAGAGAGGGACCGGGACAGGGATACATTCAGTACTTC
CDR3: CASREGPGQGYIQYF

V: TRBV6-6
size: NA
D: NA
J: TRBJ1-5
DNA: TGTGCCAGCAGTTACTTCTATCAGCCCCAGCATTTT
CDR3: CASSYFYQPQHF

V: TRBV7-2
size: NA
D: TRBD2
J: TRBJ2-1
DNA: TGTGCCAGCAGCTTCCGGCGGGGGGGCAATGGTGAGCAGTTCTTC
CDR3: CASSFRRGGNGEQFF

V: TRBV5-1
size: NA
D: NA
J: TRBJ1-5
DNA: TGCGCCAGCAGCTTGGGGGGGGACTATCAGCCCCAGCATTTT
CDR3: CASSLGGDYQPQHF

V: TRBV28
size: NA
D: NA
J: TRBJ1-3
DNA: TGTGCCAGCAGTGACTTCTCTGGAAACACCATATATTTT
CDR3: CASSDFSGNTIYF

V: TRBV19
size: NA
D: TRBD1
J: TRBJ1-6
DNA: TGTGCCAGTAGTATCGGGACAGTCAATTCACCCCTCCACTTT
CDR3: CASSIGTVNSPLHF

V: TRBV19
size: NA
D: NA
J: TRBJ2-3
DNA: TGTGCCAGCAACAGGGTCGGCACAGATACGCAGTATTTT
CDR3: CASNRVGTDTQYF

V: TRBV7-8
size: once
D: TRBD2
J: TRBJ2-1
DNA: TGTGCCAGCAGCTCCCGGGGGGGTTTTAATGAGCAGTTCTTC
CDR3: CASSSRGGFNEQFF

V: TRBV29-1
size: NA
D: TRBD1
J: TRBJ1-1
DNA: TGCAGCGCCGGGACAGGGAGTAGGACTGAAGCTTTCTTT
CDR3: CSAGTGSRTEAFF

V: TRBV11-2
size: NA
D: TRBD2
J: TRBJ2-1
DNA: TGTGCCAGCAGCTTAGCGGGAGGCTACAATGAGCAGTTCTTC
CDR3: CASSLAGGYNEQFF

V: TRBV9
size: NA
D: NA
J: TRBJ2-2
DNA: TGTGCCAGCAGCCCTGACTACGGGGAGCTGTTTTTT
CDR3: CASSPDYGELFF

V: TRBV19
size: NA
D: NA
J: TRBJ1-5
DNA: TGTGCCAGTAGTATAGAGGGGGGTTCCCTCGAGGGGAATCAGCCCCAGCATTTT
CDR3: CASSIEGGSLEGNQPQHF

V: TRBV11-3
size: once
D: NA
J: TRBJ1-2
DNA: TGTGCCAGCAGCCAATCAGATTATGGCTACACCTTC
CDR3: CASSQSDYGYTF

V: TRBV14
size: NA
D: TRBD2
J: TRBJ2-7
DNA: TGTGCCAGCAGCCCGAGTGGGACTAGGGTTTACCAGCAGTACTTC
CDR3: CASSPSGTRVYQQYF

V: TRBV7-8
size: NA
D: NA
J: TRBJ1-5
DNA: TGTGCCAGCAGCTTATTTATCAATCAGCCCCAGCATTTT
CDR3: CASSLFINQPQHF

V: TRBV27
size: NA
D: TRBD2
J: TRBJ2-1
DNA: TGTGCCAGCAGTGCCGGGACTAGCGGGAGAAATGAGCAGTTCTTC
CDR3: CASSAGTSGRNEQFF

V: TRBV27
size: NA
D: NA
J: TRBJ2-5
DNA: TGTGCCAGCGCAGCGGCCACGTCGGGGACCCAGTACTTC
CDR3: CASAAATSGTQYF

V: TRBV5-6
size: few
D: NA
J: TRBJ1-2
DNA: TGTGCCAGCAGCTTGATTGGCAATGCTAACTATGGCTACACCTTC
CDR3: CASSLIGNANYGYTF

V: TRBV6-5
size: once
D: TRBD1
J: TRBJ1-6
DNA: TGTGCCAGCAGTTACGACCAGGGGGCGAATTCACCCCTCCACTTT
CDR3: CASSYDQGANSPLHF

V: TRBV14
size: NA
D: TRBD2
J: TRBJ2-1
DNA: TGTGCCAGCAGCCAAAGGACTAGCGGGAGCTCCTACAATGAGCAGTTCTTC
CDR3: CASSQRTSGSSYNEQFF

V: TRBV7-8
size: NA
D: TRBD2
J: TRBJ2-3
DNA: TGTGCCAGCAGCTTCCGGGGGGGCACAGATACGCAGTATTTT
CDR3: CASSFRGGTDTQYF

V: TRBV9
size: NA
D: NA
J: TRBJ1-2
DNA: TGTGCCAGCAGCGACGGGTCGGTCGGGAGCTATGGCTACACCTTC
CDR3: CASSDGSVGSYGYTF

V: TRBV9
size: NA
D: NA
J: TRBJ2-5
DNA: TGTGCCAGCAGCGTAGCCAACAGGGTAGACGAGACCCAGTACTTC
CDR3: CASSVANRVDETQYF

V: TRBV5-4
size: NA
D: TRBD1
J: TRBJ1-4
DNA: TGTGCCAGCAGCTCGGCCACAGGGGTCGATAATGAAAAACTGTTTTTT
CDR3: CASSSATGVDNEKLFF

V: TRBV7-2
size: NA
D: NA
J: TRBJ1-6
DNA: TGTGCCAGCAGCTCAGATGTACTAGGCCCCCTCCACTTT
CDR3: CASSSDVLGPLHF

V: TRBV13
size: NA
D: NA
J: TRBJ2-1
DNA: TGTGCCAGCAGCCCTCCCGCCTACAATGAGCAGTTCTTC
CDR3: CASSPPAYNEQFF

V: TRBV2
size: NA
D: TRBD2
J: TRBJ2-1
DNA: TGTGCCAGCGGGAGTGCCCTAGCGGCCTCCTACAATGAGCAGTTCTTC
CDR3: CASGSALAASYNEQFF

V: TRBV7-8
size: few
D: TRBD2
J: TRBJ2-5
DNA: TGTGCCAGCAGCTTATTCGGACTAGCGGGAGCTGAGACCCAGTACTTC
CDR3: CASSLFGLAGAETQYF

V: TRBV4-2
size: NA
D: TRBD2
J: TRBJ2-1
DNA: TGTGCCAGCAGCCAAGATTATACGGCTAGCGGGAGGGCTGCGCAGTTCTTC
CDR3: CASSQDYTASGRAAQFF

V: TRBV7-8
size: NA
D: TRBD1
J: TRBJ2-7
DNA: TGTGCCAGCAGACCTCGGACAGGGGGCTACGAGCAGTACTTC
CDR3: CASRPRTGGYEQYF

V: TRBV5-1
size: NA
D: NA
J: TRBJ1-2
DNA: TGCGCCAGCAGCTTGGATCAGGGGTATGGCTACACCTTC
CDR3: CASSLDQGYGYTF

V: TRBV9
size: NA
D: NA
J: TRBJ1-1
DNA: TGTGCCAGCAGCGTAGAGCTGAACACTGAAGCTTTCTTT
CDR3: CASSVELNTEAFF

V: TRBV5-6
size: NA
D: TRBD1
J: TRBJ2-3
DNA: TGTGCCAGCAGCGGGAGGACAGGGGATACGCAGTATTTT
CDR3: CASSGRTGDTQYF

V: TRBV11-3
size: NA
D: TRBD2
J: TRBJ2-1
DNA: TGTGCCAGCAGCTACGGGGGGGCCTCCTACAATGAGCAGTTCTTC
CDR3: CASSYGGASYNEQFF

V: TRBV19
size: few
D: TRBD1
J: TRBJ1-2
DNA: TGTGCCAGCACCGGACAGGGGGCGAGGAATGGCTACACCTTC
CDR3: CASTGQGARNGYTF

V: TRBV5-4
size: NA
D: NA
J: TRBJ2-7
DNA: TGTGCCAGCAGCTTGTTAAACAGCTACGAGCAGTACTTC
CDR3: CASSLLNSYEQYF

V: TRBV2
size: NA
D: NA
J: TRBJ2-2
DNA: TGTGCCAGCAGTGAAATAGCTGCGAACACCGGGGAGCTGTTTTTT
CDR3: CASSEIAANTGELFF

V: TRBV28
size: NA
D: NA
J: TRBJ2-5
DNA: TGTGCCAGCACCATGGGGCGGGAACAGACCCAGTACTTC
CDR3: CASTMGREQTQYF

V: TRBV6-5
size: NA
D: TRBD1
J: TRBJ1-1
DNA: TGTGCCAGCATGGACAGGGCGGACGAAGCTTTCTTT
CDR3: CASMDRADEAFF

V: TRBV19
size: NA
D: NA
J: TRBJ2-3
DNA: TGTGCCAGTAGTTCGGTTTTAGCAGATACGCAGTATTTT
CDR3: CASSSVLADTQYF

V: TRBV7-6
size: few
D: TRBD1
J: TRBJ2-7
DNA: TGTGCCAGCAGCTTGGGACAGGGGGCGATCTACGAGCAGTACTTC
CDR3: CASSLGQGAIYEQYF

V: TRBV9
size: NA
D: NA
J: TRBJ2-3
DNA: TGTGCCAGCAGCCTAAGTAACACAGATACGCAGTATTTT
CDR3: CASSLSNTDTQYF

V: TRBV2
size: NA
D: NA
J: TRBJ2-2
DNA: TGTGCCAGCAGCCTAGATGGCACCGGGGAGCTGTTTTTT
CDR3: CASSLDGTGELFF

V: TRBV7-3
size: NA
D: NA
J: TRBJ1-1
DNA: TGTGCCAGCAGCCCCCACGGGAATCTGAACACTGAAGCTTTCTTT
CDR3: CASSPHGNLNTEAFF

V: TRBV12-5
size: NA
D: TRBD2
J: TRBJ2-7
DNA: TGTGCTAGTGGTCCCAGCGGGAGGTGGGAGCAGTACTTC
CDR3: CASGPSGRWEQYF

V: TRBV25-1
size: NA
D: NA
J: TRBJ1-3
DNA: TGTGCCAGCAGTGGAGGAGGGTTAAACACCATATATTTT
CDR3: CASSGGGLNTIYF

V: TRBV13
size: NA
D: NA
J: TRBJ2-7
DNA: TGTGCCAGCAGCTTACTCTTCAGGGATCGTTACGAGCAGTACTTC
CDR3: CASSLLFRDRYEQYF

V: TRBV7-2
size: few
D: TRBD1
J: TRBJ1-4
DNA: TGTGCCAGCAGCCCAGGGACAGCACCCAATGAAAAACTGTTTTTT
CDR3: CASSPGTAPNEKLFF

V: TRBV5-6
size: NA
D: NA
J: TRBJ2-5
DNA: TGTGCCAGCAGCGGGACACTAAAAGAGACCCAGTACTTC
CDR3: CASSGTLKETQYF

V: TRBV6-6
size: NA
D: NA
J: TRBJ2-2
DNA: TGTGCCAGCAGTTACTCCGGGGGGCCCACCGGGGAGCTGTTTTTT
CDR3: CASSYSGGPTGELFF

V: TRBV9
size: few
D: NA
J: TRBJ1-1
DNA: TGTGCCAGCAGCGTAGCCCTATCCGTACAGGATGCTGAAGCTTTCTTT
CDR3: CASSVALSVQDAEAFF